This entry lists 27 T cell receptor beta chains sequenced from one sample in a study of naive and memory T cell subsets. Findings and caveats of the study: Especially in CD8 cells, naive repertoires contained a few larger clonotypes, possibly CD45RA-re-expressing memory cells.

These receptors have no identified antigens. An equimolar mix of two oligonucleotides served as the beta constant-region primer for TRBC1 and TRBC2. The ligated cDNA underwent four PCR rounds using SP2 and nested alpha and beta constant-region primers. TCRdb reprocessed the UMI-ligation and nested PCR reads with MiXCR, giving one entry per CDR3 protein. This repertoire shows 150,000 or so distinct CDR3 sequences, roughly 22% found once; its top ten account for about 0.11%. The sequenced material came from naive CD4+ T cells from blood. The receptors were sampled from a human donor in good health.

This clonotype was counted a few times. This chain joins TRBV15 and TRBJ1-1, with a possible D match to TRBD1 (6 bases). Trimming left V 6 bases short and J 1 base short, with 15 bases between. From germline, CDR1 is LNHNV and CDR2 YYDKDF (reference sequence). This CDR3 has 15 amino acids. The DNA for the CDR3 is TGTGCCACCAGATTCGGGGGGACATCGAACACTGAAGCTTTCTTT. This encodes CATRFGGTSNTEAFF.

There are a few counts of this clonotype. This chain links TRBV5-1 with TRBJ1-1; 7 bases line up with TRBD1. The germline V gene encodes CDR1 SGHRS and CDR2 YFSETQ. This CDR3 comprises 16 residues. Losses at the gene ends were 3 bases for V and 1 base for J; bases not matched to a gene: 9. CDR3 sequence (DNA): TGCGCCAGCAGCTGGGCCCAGACAGGGAGGAACACTGAAGCTTTCTTT. This sequence encodes CASSWAQTGRNTEAFF. The complete variable domain, with remaining parts taken from reference TRBV5-1 and TRBJ1-1, reads KAGVTQTPRYLIKTRGQQVTLSCSPISGHRSVSWYQQTPGQGLQFLFEYFSETQRNKGNFPGRFSGRQFSNSRSEMNVSTLELGDSALYLCASSWAQTGRNTEAFFGQGTRLTVV.

This clonotype has just a few counts. The genes are TRBV20-1 and TRBJ2-1, with D perhaps TRBD1 (5 bases). CDR3 length: 15 amino acids. CDR1 and CDR2 (germline): DFQATT, SNEGSKA (reference sequence). V lost 3 bases and J lost 3, with 15 bases in between. CDR3 sequence (DNA): TGCAGTGCTAGCCGGACAAAGCTGGGCTACAATGAGCAGTTCTTC. Translating it yields CSASRTKLGYNEQFF.

There are a few counts of this clonotype. The chain recombines TRBV29-1 with TRBJ1-5, with D uncertain. V was cut by 6 bases and J by 2 bases, with 8 bases left in between. CDR1 is SQVTM and CDR2 is ANQGSEA in the germline V gene. The CDR3 extends over 12 amino acids. The CDR3 nucleotides are TGCAGCGTCGCGGAAGGCAATCAGCCCCAGCATTTT. Translated: CSVAEGNQPQHF.

The sample holds a few counts of this clonotype. The CDR3 nucleotides read TGCGCCAGCAACTCCTGGGTGAGCGGGATGTTCAACAATGAGCAGTTCTTC. Translated: CASNSWVSGMFNNEQFF. The chain joins TRBV5-1 to TRBJ2-1, with 7 bases matching TRBD2. The CDR3 has 17 amino acids. In germline, CDR1 is SGHRS, CDR2 YFSETQ. With V trimmed by 6 bases and J by 5 bases, 17 bases remained unmatched.

The V gene is TRBV6-6, the J gene TRBJ2-7; D is unresolved. The CDR3 totals 12 residues. The germline V gene has CDR1 MNHNY and CDR2 SVGAGI (reference sequence). The V gene lost 5 bases and the J gene lost 2 bases, with 7 bases spanning the gap. The chain's CDR3 is CASSAGPYEQYF. CDR3 DNA: TGTGCCAGCAGTGCCGGACCCTACGAGCAGTACTTC.

The chain couples TRBV29-1 to TRBJ2-3; TRBD1 matches at 8 bases. Germline loops: CDR1 SQVTM, CDR2 ANQGSEA. The CDR3 is made up of 14 amino acids. Germline trimming cut 2 bases from V and 1 base from J; bases unmatched to any gene: 2. CDR3 sequence reads: CSVELQGGTDTQYF. In nucleotides, the CDR3 is TGCAGCGTTGAATTACAGGGGGGCACAGATACGCAGTATTTT.

This clonotype came up a few times. The chain recombines TRBV12-3 or TRBV12-4 with TRBJ2-1; a weak D match, TRBD2 (6 bases). This CDR3 contains 14 residues. V was pared by 2 bases and J by 9 bases, with 14 bases between. The CDR3 sequence: CASSLMAGTSEQFF. Written as DNA, the CDR3 is TGTGCCAGCAGTTTAATGGCGGGAACAAGTGAGCAGTTCTTC.

The chain carries TRBV3-1 and TRBJ2-5, with a possible D match to TRBD2 (5 bases). The V gene's germline CDR1 is LGHDT and CDR2 YNNKEL (reference sequence). The CDR3 runs to 13 residues. With 1 base removed from V and 8 bases from J, the gap between germline ends came to 11 bases. The CDR3 sequence is CASSQGSGVTQYF. CDR3 DNA sequence: TGTGCCAGCAGCCAAGGGTCCGGGGTAACCCAGTACTTC.

This clonotype was counted a few times. At one end the junction does not follow the germline gene, possibly because of a read error. The chain joins TRBV20-1 to TRBJ2-7; possible D gene TRBD2, 5 bases. From germline, CDR1 is DFQATT and CDR2 SNEGSKA (reference sequence). The CDR3 consists of 15 residues. In DNA form, the CDR3 reads TGCAGTACGGCTAGAACGTTGAGGGCCTCCTCCGAGCAGTACTTC. Encoded protein: CSTARTLRASSEQYF.

This sequence joins TRBV29-1 and TRBJ2-7; TRBD2 is a possible D gene (6 bases). The germline V and J ends were trimmed by 4 bases and 2 bases, with 12 bases remaining between them. The CDR3 consists of 13 residues. CDR1 SQVTM and CDR2 ANQGSEA come from the germline V gene. The CDR3 coding sequence is TGCAGCGTTGCGGCTAGCGTAACCTACGAGCAGTACTTC. This encodes CSVAASVTYEQYF.

V gene TRBV6-5 combines with J gene TRBJ1-3; TRBD1 might be the D (5 bases). CDR1 is MNHEY, CDR2 SVGAGI, per germline. Between the trimmed V and J ends, which lost 0 bases and 3 bases, there was a span of 12 bases. There are 16 residues in the CDR3. DNA for the CDR3: TGTGCCAGCAGTTACTCATCGCAGGGTAGTGGAAACACCATATATTTT. This codes for CASSYSSQGSGNTIYF.

This clonotype has just a few counts. The V and J genes are TRBV2 and TRBJ2-3, with D possibly matching TRBD2 (6 bases). V was shortened by 6 bases and J by 4 bases, with 14 bases between the two germline ends. CDR1 is SNHLY and CDR2 is FYNNEI in the germline V gene. The CDR3 is 14 amino acids. The CDR3 nucleotides are TGTGCCAGCAGAGGACTAAGGGTGGCAGATACGCAGTATTTT. This codes for CASRGLRVADTQYF.

V is TRBV7-8 and J is TRBJ2-3; 12 positions agree with TRBD2. The CDR3 consists of 17 residues. The ends lost 5 bases at V and 0 bases at J; junction bases unmatched: 6. Germline values: CDR1 SGHVS, CDR2 FQNEAQ. The CDR3 region is CASSHQLAGGSTDTQYF. The DNA for the CDR3 is TGTGCCAGCAGCCATCAGCTAGCGGGGGGGAGCACAGATACGCAGTATTTT.

The chain is built from TRBV6-2 or TRBV6-3 and TRBJ1-1; D is undetermined. V lost 0 bases and J lost 0, with 11 bases in between. The CDR3 is 16 residues long. Germline CDR1 and CDR2: MNHEY and SVGEGT. CDR3 nucleotide sequence: TGTGCCAGCAGTTACTCTTCGCAGACCATGAACACTGAAGCTTTCTTT. Its protein product is CASSYSSQTMNTEAFF.

In its sample, this clonotype was seen many times. The chain joins TRBV29-1 to TRBJ2-3; 7 bases fit TRBD1. CDR1 SQVTM and CDR2 ANQGSEA come from the germline V gene. CDR3 length: 13 residues. V shed 6 bases and J 2 bases; nucleotides not matched to a gene: 5. CDR3 DNA sequence: TGCAGCGTGAACAGGGGAAACACAGATACGCAGTATTTT. Protein: CSVNRGNTDTQYF.

The CDR3 sequence is CASSSLAGGGGYGYTF. The CDR3 DNA reads as TGTGCCAGCAGCTCCCTCGCCGGGGGGGGAGGCTATGGCTACACCTTC. The chain couples TRBV7-2 to TRBJ1-2; D possibly corresponds to TRBD1 (5 bases). V lost 4 bases and J lost 4, with 19 bases in between. CDR1 is SGHTA and CDR2 is FQGNSA in the germline V gene. CDR3 size: 16 residues.

This clonotype was observed many times. V is TRBV6-5 and J is TRBJ2-7; D may be TRBD1 or TRBD2 (5 bases each). Germline CDR1 and CDR2: MNHEY and SVGAGI. The CDR3 sequence is 13 residues long. V shed 5 bases and J shed 5 bases, with 13 bases lying between them. DNA for the CDR3: TGTGCCAGCAGTCCAACCCTGGGGGACGAGCAGTACTTC. This sequence encodes CASSPTLGDEQYF.

The chain has TRBV5-1 and TRBJ1-1; 9 bases are shared with TRBD1. The CDR3 has 15 amino acids. CDR1 is SGHRS, CDR2 YFSETQ, per germline. V lost 3 bases and J lost 10; bases outside the gene matches: 13. In DNA, the CDR3 is TGCGCCAGCAGCTGGGGGGGACAGGGTACGCTAGGAGCTTTCTTT. Amino acids: CASSWGGQGTLGAFF.

The V call is TRBV6-6, the J call TRBJ1-1; D unresolved. There are 14 residues in the CDR3. V was trimmed by 6 bases and J by 1 base, leaving 12 bases between them. Germline-derived CDR1 and CDR2 are MNHNY and SVGAGI (reference sequence). CDR3 DNA sequence: TGTGCCAGCAGCCGAACAAGAGCGAACACTGAAGCTTTCTTT. Protein sequence: CASSRTRANTEAFF.

The V gene is TRBV6-2 or TRBV6-3, the J gene TRBJ2-3; 8 nucleotides match TRBD1. This CDR3 spans 16 amino acids. In germline, CDR1 is MNHEY, CDR2 SVGEGT. Trimming cost V 2 bases and J 5 bases; bases outside gene matches: 9. The CDR3 sequence is CASSYRQGAVKDTQYF. Written as DNA, the CDR3 is TGTGCCAGCAGTTACAGGCAGGGGGCAGTGAAAGATACGCAGTATTTT.

This clonotype was observed a few times. The chain uses TRBV29-1 and TRBJ2-7, with D possibly being TRBD1 or TRBD2 (6 bases each). This CDR3 comprises 12 residues. V was cut by 6 bases and J by 2 bases, with 11 bases left in between. Per germline, CDR1 SQVTM and CDR2 ANQGSEA. This CDR3 reads CSVQRGAYEQYF. The DNA for the CDR3 is TGCAGCGTCCAGAGGGGGGCCTACGAGCAGTACTTC.

This rearrangement joins TRBV28 to TRBJ1-2, with TRBD1 matching 7 bases. The germline CDR1 and CDR2 sequences are MDHEN and SYDVKM. The V gene end was trimmed by 6 bases and the J gene end by 4 bases; junction bases not matched to a gene: 8. This CDR3 has 14 residues. DNA for the CDR3: TGTGCCAGCAGGCAAACAGGGGTCATCTATGGCTACACCTTC. It specifies CASRQTGVIYGYTF.

This chain links TRBV12-3 or TRBV12-4 with TRBJ2-6, with 8 bases aligning to TRBD2. The trim removed 6 bases at V and 4 bases at J, leaving 17 bases unmatched. The CDR3 is made up of 19 amino acids. CDR3 sequence reads: CASRSLSGSAVSGANVLTF. In DNA form, the CDR3 reads TGTGCCAGCAGATCTCTCAGCGGGAGCGCCGTATCCGGGGCCAACGTCCTGACTTTC.

The chain employs TRBV9 and TRBJ2-3, with 9 nucleotides matching TRBD2. V gave up 5 bases and J gave up 0 bases; unmatched junction bases: 4. Germline V gives CDR1 SGDLS, CDR2 YYNGEE. The CDR3 covers 15 residues. The CDR3 region has the DNA TGTGCCAGCAGTTATACTAGCGGGAGCACAGATACGCAGTATTTT. Amino acid sequence: CASSYTSGSTDTQYF.

This rearrangement joins TRBV4-1 to TRBJ2-1; perhaps TRBD2 as D (5 bases). CDR1 is MGHRA, CDR2 YSYEKL, per germline. This CDR3 has 13 amino acids. V shed 2 bases and J shed 14 bases, with 16 bases lying between them. CDR3 sequence (DNA): TGCGCCAGCAGCCAAACATATAGCGTAAAGGAGTTCTTC. It yields the protein CASSQTYSVKEFF.

The chain combines TRBV27 with TRBJ1-1, with D hard to call. Between the trimmed V and J ends, which lost 6 bases and 0 bases, there was a span of 11 bases. Per the germline V gene, CDR1 is MNHEY and CDR2 is SMNVEV (reference sequence). This CDR3 region has 14 residues. The CDR3 DNA reads as TGTGCCAGCAGCGATCTAAGCATGAACACTGAAGCTTTCTTT. This sequence encodes CASSDLSMNTEAFF.